The 30 T cell receptor beta chains below all came from one sample that was sequenced in a study of cytomegalovirus exposure and HLA in healthy donors. Vbeta (60) and Jbeta (13) primers were used in the PCR. The data were produced by immunoSEQ multiplex PCR, yet TCRdb's version contains in-frame clones alone and is incomplete. The table has some 110,000 clones, approximately 58% seen once. The sample was PBMCs. Receptors were obtained from a woman in her twenties or thirties in good health and CMV-seronegative.

This clone was seen a few times. The rearrangement links TRBV7-9 to TRBJ2-5, with 13 bases aligning to TRBD2. V was pared by 4 bases and J by 5 bases, with 10 bases of the junction left unmatched. The length of the CDR3 is 17 residues. Germline CDR1 SEHNR, CDR2 FQNEAQ (reference sequence). The CDR3 sequence is CASSSGTSGIRGETQYF. In DNA, the CDR3 is TGTGCCAGCAGCTCGGGGACTAGCGGGATCCGGGGGGAGACCCAGTACTTC. Using reference TRBV7-9 and TRBJ2-5 for the parts outside the CDR3, the full variable domain is DTGVSQNPRHKITKRGQNVTFRCDPISEHNRLYWYRQTLGQGPEFLTYFQNEAQLEKSRLLSDRFSAERPKGSFSTLEIQRTEQGDSAMYLCASSSGTSGIRGETQYFGPGTRLLVL.

The chain couples TRBV27 to TRBJ2-7, with 8 bases identical to TRBD1. This CDR3 spans 15 amino acids. With V trimmed by 6 bases and J by 2 bases, 9 bases remained unmatched. Germline assignment: CDR1 MNHEY and CDR2 SMNVEV (reference sequence). Here the CDR3 DNA reads TGTGCCAGCAGCTCTCGAGGGACAGGACCCTACGAGCAGTACTTC. It codes for CASSSRGTGPYEQYF.

The chain is built from TRBV7-2 and TRBJ2-5; 7 nucleotides align to TRBD1. Germline V gene lookup returns CDR1 SGHTA and CDR2 FQGNSA. Trimming took 2 bases from V and 4 from J; bases not matched to a gene: 4. CDR3 size: 14 residues. The CDR3 protein is CASSLYEGAETQYF. The CDR3 DNA is TGTGCCAGCAGCTTATATGAGGGGGCAGAGACCCAGTACTTC. Together with reference TRBV7-2 and TRBJ2-5, the CDR3 gives the full variable domain: GAGVSQSPSNKVTEKGKDVELRCDPISGHTALYWYRQSLGQGLEFLIYFQGNSAPDKSGLPSDRFSAERTGGSVSTLTIQRTQQEDSAVYLCASSLYEGAETQYFGPGTRLLVL.

The chain combines TRBV7-2 with TRBJ1-5; D gene unclear. With 5 bases removed from V and 0 bases from J, the gap between germline ends came to 8 bases. The CDR3 contains 14 residues. CDR1 is SGHTA, CDR2 FQGNSA, per germline. The CDR3 loop reads CASSRRDSNQPQHF. DNA for the CDR3: TGTGCCAGCAGCCGCCGGGATAGCAATCAGCCCCAGCATTTT. Supplemented by reference TRBV7-2 and TRBJ1-5, the full variable domain reads GAGVSQSPSNKVTEKGKDVELRCDPISGHTALYWYRQSLGQGLEFLIYFQGNSAPDKSGLPSDRFSAERTGGSVSTLTIQRTQQEDSAVYLCASSRRDSNQPQHFGDGTRLSIL.

The CDR3 DNA follows: TGTGCCATCATGGGGCAGGGTCAAACTGAAGCTTTCTTT. Translated: CAIMGQGQTEAFF. The genes are TRBV10-3 and TRBJ1-1, with a weak D call TRBD1 (5 bases). V shed 7 bases and J shed 5 bases, with 14 bases lying between them. This CDR3 is built from 13 residues. Germline V gene sequence: CDR1 ENHRY, CDR2 SYGVKD.

The gene calls are TRBV7-2 and TRBJ2-2; no firm D call. CDR3 size: 12 residues. Looked up from germline, CDR1 is SGHTA and CDR2 is FQGNSA. Trimming pared 3 bases from V and 9 bases from J, leaving 8 bases between. The CDR3, as DNA: TGTGCCAGCAGCTTCTTAGTACGGGAGCTGTTTTTT. It encodes CASSFLVRELFF.

The chain has TRBV6-5 and TRBJ1-2; 9 nucleotides match TRBD1. V lost 7 bases and J lost 3; bases outside the gene matches: 9. The CDR3 is made up of 15 amino acids. Germline values: CDR1 MNHEY, CDR2 SVGAGI. The CDR3 DNA follows: TGTGCCAGCACAATAACAGGGGGCCTTCACTATGGCTACACCTTC. Encoded protein: CASTITGGLHYGYTF.

This chain uses TRBV28 with TRBJ1-1; a possible D gene is TRBD1 (6 bases). The CDR3 contains 13 residues. Deletions cut 5 bases from V and 11 bases from J, with 18 bases between. The V gene's germline CDR1 is MDHEN and CDR2 SYDVKM. The CDR3 DNA sequence: TGTGCCAGCAGTGCCCCTCAACAGGGATATGCTTTCTTT. This gives the protein CASSAPQQGYAFF.

This CDR3 is CASLRDTTTDTQYF. The CDR3 region has the DNA TGTGCCAGCCTCCGGGACACTACCACAGATACGCAGTATTTT. The V call is TRBV7-8, the J call TRBJ2-3; D may be TRBD1 (6 bases). Germline assignment: CDR1 SGHVS and CDR2 FQNEAQ. V lost 8 bases and J 2 bases, leaving 14 bases between the germline ends. The CDR3 sequence is 14 residues long.

V and J are TRBV4-3 and TRBJ2-3; 10 bases line up with TRBD2. The V gene's germline CDR1 is LGHNA and CDR2 YSLEER. CDR3 length: 18 residues. The V and J ends lost 0 bases and 7 bases, in that order; junction bases with no gene match: 13. CDR3 loop: CASSQDILLAGVANTQYF. CDR3 DNA: TGCGCCAGCAGCCAAGATATTCTCCTAGCGGGAGTGGCGAATACGCAGTATTTT.

The rearrangement joins TRBV27 to TRBJ1-5; weak D call: TRBD1 (6 bases). From germline, CDR1 is MNHEY and CDR2 SMNVEV (reference sequence). The CDR3 is 14 amino acids. V was shortened by 5 bases and J by 0 bases, with 8 bases between the two germline ends. CDR3 sequence reads: CASSQGYSNQPQHF. The CDR3 nucleotides are TGTGCCAGCAGTCAGGGGTATAGCAATCAGCCCCAGCATTTT.

The CDR3 coding sequence is TGTGCCAGCAGCGGAGGACAGTACACCACCGGGGAGCTGTTTTTT. This sequence encodes CASSGGQYTTGELFF. The V and J genes are TRBV28 and TRBJ2-2; a weak D match, TRBD1 (6 bases). The CDR3 contains 15 residues. Trimming took 6 bases from V and 4 from J, leaving 15 bases between them. Germline CDR1 and CDR2: MDHEN and SYDVKM.

This clone was counted a few times. The chain uses TRBV5-1 and TRBJ1-2; maybe TRBD1 (6 bases). Germline-derived CDR1 and CDR2 are SGHRS and YFSETQ. The CDR3 length is 14 residues. V shed 4 bases and J shed 8 bases, with 18 bases lying between them. CDR3 in amino acids: CASSQTSQGKGYTF. The CDR3 DNA sequence: TGCGCCAGCAGCCAAACTTCCCAGGGGAAGGGCTACACCTTC. The full variable domain, rest sourced from reference TRBV5-1 and TRBJ1-2, is KAGVTQTPRYLIKTRGQQVTLSCSPISGHRSVSWYQQTPGQGLQFLFEYFSETQRNKGNFPGRFSGRQFSNSRSEMNVSTLELGDSALYLCASSQTSQGKGYTFGSGTRLTVV.

The DNA for the CDR3 is TGTGCCATCCAAGGACAGGGCCAAGAGACCCAGTACTTC. It codes for CAIQGQGQETQYF. V gene TRBV10-3 combines with J gene TRBJ2-5, with 8 bases identical to TRBD1. The V gene end was trimmed by 8 bases and the J gene end by 1 base; junction bases not matched to a gene: 3. The CDR3 is 13 amino acids. CDR1 and CDR2 from the germline V gene are ENHRY and SYGVKD.

The gene calls are TRBV29-1 and TRBJ2-1, with 9 bases lining up with TRBD2. Germline assignment: CDR1 SQVTM and CDR2 ANQGSEA. Losses at the gene ends were 7 bases for V and 7 bases for J; bases not matched to a gene: 14. This CDR3 spans 15 amino acids. CDR3 sequence: CSAGGFSGSGNEQFF. CDR3 bases: TGCAGCGCCGGAGGGTTTAGCGGGAGTGGGAATGAGCAGTTCTTC.

The rearrangement links TRBV4-1 to TRBJ2-5; 9 nucleotides align to TRBD2. CDR1 is MGHRA and CDR2 is YSYEKL in the germline V gene. This CDR3 contains 18 residues. The trim removed 0 bases at V and 6 bases at J, leaving 14 bases unmatched. The CDR3 DNA reads as TGCGCCAGCAGCCAAGATTGGTCTAGCGGGAAAGGTTGGAAGACCCAGTACTTC. Translating it yields CASSQDWSSGKGWKTQYF.

V usage is TRBV19 and J usage is TRBJ1-4; D might be TRBD1 (5 bases). The ends were cut back, 3 bases at V and 11 bases at J, with 22 bases in the middle. Germline values: CDR1 LNHDA, CDR2 SQIVND (reference sequence). The CDR3 totals 16 residues. CDR3 DNA: TGTGCCAGTAGTATGCGGGGGACGACTTGGATGAGGAAACTGTTTTTT. This codes for CASSMRGTTWMRKLFF. Filled out from reference TRBV19 and TRBJ1-4, the complete variable domain reads DGGITQSPKYLFRKEGQNVTLSCEQNLNHDAMYWYRQDPGQGLRLIYYSQIVNDFQKGDIAEGYSVSREKKESFPLTVTSAQKNPTAFYLCASSMRGTTWMRKLFFGSGTQLSVL.

The chain combines TRBV4-3 with TRBJ2-3, with TRBD2 identical over 10 bases. Germline-derived CDR1 and CDR2 are LGHNA and YSLEER. J was trimmed by 2 bases and V by 4 bases; bases with no gene match: 3. The CDR3 loop spans 15 amino acids. Here the CDR3 reads CASSLTSGYTDTQYF. In DNA form, the CDR3 reads TGCGCCAGCAGCCTGACTAGCGGGTACACAGATACGCAGTATTTT.

This sequence joins TRBV9 and TRBJ1-6; D uncertain. V shed 0 bases and J shed 9 bases, with 13 bases lying between them. Germline CDR1 and CDR2: SGDLS and YYNGEE. This CDR3 has 15 residues. CDR3 sequence: CASSVVGSGVSPLHF. DNA for the CDR3: TGTGCCAGCAGCGTAGTAGGGAGTGGGGTTTCACCCCTCCACTTT.

This rearrangement joins TRBV28 to TRBJ2-3, with 9 bases that match TRBD2. The CDR3 runs to 15 residues. Trimming at V came to 3 bases and at J to 4 bases, leaving 5 bases not matched to a gene. CDR1 is MDHEN and CDR2 is SYDVKM in the germline V gene. The CDR3 DNA follows: TGTGCCAGCAGTTTCAGGCGGGAGGGCGCAGATACGCAGTATTTT. This encodes CASSFRREGADTQYF. Looking up the rest from reference TRBV28 and TRBJ2-3 gives the full variable domain: DVKVTQSSRYLVKRTGEKVFLECVQDMDHENMFWYRQDPGLGLRLIYFSYDVKMKEKGDIPEGYSVSREKKERFSLILESASTNQTSMYLCASSFRREGADTQYFGPGTRLTVL.

The chain carries TRBV28 and TRBJ2-7; TRBD1 matches 12 bases. The trim removed 6 bases at V and 5 bases at J, leaving 5 bases unmatched. CDR1 and CDR2 from the germline V gene are MDHEN and SYDVKM. The CDR3 extends over 14 amino acids. The CDR3 DNA reads TGTGCCAGCAGCGGTGGGACAGGGGGCCACGAGCAGTACTTC. Translating gives CASSGGTGGHEQYF.

The rearrangement uses TRBV4-2 and TRBJ1-1; a weak D match, TRBD1 (6 bases). Trimming took off 1 base at V and 5 bases at J, with 11 bases between the two ends. Germline lookup yields CDR1 LGHNA and CDR2 YNFKEQ. The CDR3 has 14 amino acids. DNA for the CDR3: TGTGCCAGCAGCCAAGTCACAGGGCCAACTGAAGCTTTCTTT. It specifies CASSQVTGPTEAFF.

The chain links TRBV28 to TRBJ2-1, with TRBD1 matching over 7 bases. The CDR3 is 15 amino acids. In germline, CDR1 is MDHEN, CDR2 SYDVKM. J lost 3 bases, V lost 6 bases, and 8 bases had no gene match. The DNA of the CDR3 is TGTGCCAGCAGAAAGACAGGGACCTACTACAATGAGCAGTTCTTC. Its translation is CASRKTGTYYNEQFF. Complete variable domain (other parts from reference TRBV28 and TRBJ2-1): DVKVTQSSRYLVKRTGEKVFLECVQDMDHENMFWYRQDPGLGLRLIYFSYDVKMKEKGDIPEGYSVSREKKERFSLILESASTNQTSMYLCASRKTGTYYNEQFFGPGTRLTVL.

The CDR3 bases are TGTGCCAGCAGCTTGGGCCTAGGACTAGTTGGGGGAGGCAATCAGCCCCAGCATTTT. This codes for CASSLGLGLVGGGNQPQHF. The V gene is TRBV7-2, the J gene TRBJ1-5, with D possibly matching TRBD1 (5 bases). This CDR3 region has 19 residues. Trimming pared 3 bases from V and 2 bases from J, leaving 23 bases between. The germline CDR1 and CDR2 sequences are SGHTA and FQGNSA.

This clone has just one count. This sequence joins TRBV12-2 and TRBJ2-7; the D segment call TRBD1 is taken from the table without a DNA check. TRBV12-2 is termed a pseudogene. This CDR3 comprises 13 residues. The CDR3, as DNA: TGTGCAAGTCGCGTAAGGGGAAGTTGCGAGCAGTACTTC. It encodes CASRVRGSCEQYF.

The chain links TRBV28 to TRBJ2-5; D is unresolved. The CDR3 consists of 14 residues. Trimming stripped 8 bases from V and 0 bases from J, with 13 bases between. The germline V gene encodes CDR1 MDHEN and CDR2 SYDVKM. The CDR3 loop reads CASRLWANQETQYF. The DNA of the CDR3 is TGTGCCAGCCGCCTGTGGGCAAACCAAGAGACCCAGTACTTC.

This clone was detected once. V and J are TRBV19 and TRBJ2-5, with D perhaps matching TRBD1 (5 bases). V shed 6 bases and J shed 2 bases, with 10 bases lying between them. The CDR3 length is 13 residues. CDR1 and CDR2 from the germline V gene are LNHDA and SQIVND (reference sequence). CDR3 residues: CASSDRSQETQYF. CDR3 in DNA: TGTGCCAGTAGCGACAGAAGTCAAGAGACCCAGTACTTC.

This clone was counted only a few times. The chain uses TRBV28 and TRBJ1-4, with 9 positions matching TRBD1. With 2 bases clipped from V and 6 bases from J, the junction kept 4 bases outside the gene matches. From germline, CDR1 is MDHEN and CDR2 SYDVKM. The CDR3 contains 15 residues. The CDR3 bases are TGTGCCAGCAGTTTAGAGACAGGGGGTGATGAAAAACTGTTTTTT. Its translation: CASSLETGGDEKLFF.

The chain links TRBV5-1 to TRBJ2-1; TRBD2 matches 7 bases. The germline V gene has CDR1 SGHRS and CDR2 YFSETQ. This CDR3 contains 17 residues. V lost 7 bases, J lost 0 bases, and 13 bases stayed unmatched. CDR3 loop: CASSRSSGVLSYNEQFF. Written as DNA, the CDR3 is TGCGCCAGCTCTAGATCTAGCGGAGTGCTCTCCTACAATGAGCAGTTCTTC.

The chain is built from TRBV10-3 and TRBJ1-1; 9 bases are shared with TRBD1. Germline CDR1 reads ENHRY; CDR2 reads SYGVKD. This CDR3 contains 12 residues. Unmatched junction bases numbered 0, after V lost 6 bases and J lost 4 bases. This CDR3 is CAIRTGGTEAFF. The DNA for the CDR3 is TGTGCCATCAGGACAGGGGGCACTGAAGCTTTCTTT.